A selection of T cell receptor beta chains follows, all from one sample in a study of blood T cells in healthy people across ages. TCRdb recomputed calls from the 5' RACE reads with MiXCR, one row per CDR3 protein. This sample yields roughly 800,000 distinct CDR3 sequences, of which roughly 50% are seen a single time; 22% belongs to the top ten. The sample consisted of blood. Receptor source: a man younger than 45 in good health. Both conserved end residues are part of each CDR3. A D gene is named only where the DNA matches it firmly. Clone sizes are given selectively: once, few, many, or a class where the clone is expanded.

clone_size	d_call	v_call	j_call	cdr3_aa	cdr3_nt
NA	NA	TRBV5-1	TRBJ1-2	CASTDPGAAYGYTF	TGCGCCAGCACCGACCCAGGGGCCGCCTATGGCTACACCTTC
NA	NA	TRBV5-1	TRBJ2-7	CASSNGLPSDEQYF	TGCGCCAGCAGCAACGGACTCCCCTCGGACGAGCAGTACTTC
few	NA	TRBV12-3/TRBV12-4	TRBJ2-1	CASSFMWHEQFF	TGTGCCAGCAGTTTTATGTGGCATGAGCAGTTCTTC
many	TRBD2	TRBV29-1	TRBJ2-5	CSVVPAGAYLETQYF	TGCAGCGTTGTCCCAGCGGGAGCTTATTTAGAGACCCAGTACTTC
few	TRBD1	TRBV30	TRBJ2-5	CAWRLGGAETQYF	TGTGCCTGGAGACTAGGGGGCGCAGAGACCCAGTACTTC
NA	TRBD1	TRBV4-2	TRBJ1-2	CASSQEVQGVYGYTF	TGTGCCAGCAGCCAAGAAGTACAGGGGGTCTATGGCTACACCTTC
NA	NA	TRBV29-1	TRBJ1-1	CSPVGLTGTEAFF	TGCAGCCCGGTGGGTCTAACGGGCACTGAAGCTTTCTTT
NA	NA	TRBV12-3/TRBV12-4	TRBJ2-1	CASTIRRLDNEQFF	TGTGCCAGCACCATACGTCGTTTGGACAATGAGCAGTTCTTC
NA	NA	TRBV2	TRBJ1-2	CASSERRGLRGYTF	TGTGCCAGCAGTGAAAGGCGGGGGCTGCGTGGCTACACCTTC
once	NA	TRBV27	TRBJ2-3	CASSSRGNQPQYF	TGTGCCAGCAGCTCGAGGGGCAATCAGCCCCAGTATTTT
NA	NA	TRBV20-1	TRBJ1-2	CSAERQDLWYGYTF	TGCAGTGCGGAAAGGCAGGACCTATGGTATGGCTACACCTTC
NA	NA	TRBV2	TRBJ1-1	CASSEALEGTTTEAFF	TGTGCCAGCAGTGAAGCGCTTGAGGGAACGACCACTGAAGCTTTCTTT
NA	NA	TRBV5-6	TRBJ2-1	CASSFKSLSYNEQFF	TGTGCCAGCAGCTTTAAATCACTGAGCTACAATGAGCAGTTCTTC
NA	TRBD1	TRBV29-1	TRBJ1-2	CSVGGLGTVGSGGYTF	TGCAGCGTTGGGGGTCTAGGGACAGTCGGTTCTGGCGGCTACACCTTC
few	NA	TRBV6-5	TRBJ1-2	CASRLTQNYGYTF	TGTGCCAGCAGACTTACCCAAAACTATGGCTACACCTTC
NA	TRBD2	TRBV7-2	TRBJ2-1	CASTRLAGPFLLGNEQFF	TGTGCCAGCACCAGACTAGCGGGACCTTTTCTTCTGGGGAATGAGCAGTTCTTC
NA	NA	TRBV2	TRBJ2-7	CASIQTADYEQYF	TGTGCCAGCATTCAGACAGCTGACTACGAGCAGTACTTC
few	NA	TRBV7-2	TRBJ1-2	CASSPDRIYGYTF	TGTGCCAGCAGCCCCGACAGGATCTATGGCTACACCTTC
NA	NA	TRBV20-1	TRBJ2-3	CSARAQGRGTDTQYF	TGCAGTGCTAGAGCTCAAGGAAGGGGCACAGATACGCAGTATTTT
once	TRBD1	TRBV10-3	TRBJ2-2	CAISESQQGAGTGELFF	TGTGCCATCAGTGAGTCCCAACAGGGGGCTGGAACCGGGGAGCTGTTTTTT
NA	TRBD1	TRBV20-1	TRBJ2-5	CSAQGGVETQYF	TGCAGTGCTCAAGGGGGCGTGGAGACCCAGTACTTC
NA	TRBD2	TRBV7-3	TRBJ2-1	CASSLSGINEQFF	TGTGCCAGCAGCTTGAGCGGGATCAATGAGCAGTTCTTC